Below are 31 T cell receptor beta chains sequenced from a single sample in a study of shared clonotypes between healthy human individuals. Profiled with immunoSEQ multiplex PCR; TCRdb holds only in-frame clones, not every one. The data show about 1.5 million clones, with 98% seen just once and 0.4% to 0.45% held by the top ten. Sequencing was done on a sample of naive CD4+ T cells sorted from blood. Specified subset: CD45RA+ positively selected. These receptors all come from a man aged 30-40 years in good health.

The chain links TRBV5-1 to TRBJ2-5; TRBD2 matches 7 bases. Germline assignment: CDR1 SGHRS and CDR2 YFSETQ. The CDR3 is 13 residues long. Trimming at V came to 6 bases and at J to 1 base, leaving 3 bases not matched to a gene. The CDR3 DNA sequence: TGCGCCAGCAATAGCGGGCCCCAAGAGACCCAGTACTTC. It codes for CASNSGPQETQYF.

J is TRBJ1-2 and V is TRBV12-5; D not certain. The CDR3 consists of 14 residues. V lost 3 bases and J lost 2, with 10 bases in between. Germline values: CDR1 LGHNT, CDR2 FRNRAP. The CDR3 region is CASGFGLGNYGYTF. DNA for the CDR3: TGTGCTAGTGGTTTCGGGTTGGGGAACTATGGCTACACCTTC.

The genes are TRBV29-1 and TRBJ1-1; D is unclear. V was pared by 1 base and J by 6 bases, with 9 bases between. CDR1 is SQVTM and CDR2 is ANQGSEA in the germline V gene. This CDR3 is 12 amino acids long. As DNA, the CDR3 is TGCAGCGTTGAAGCTAAAGGCCCTGAAGCTTTCTTT. It yields the protein CSVEAKGPEAFF.

This clone has only one observation. The rearrangement links TRBV6-1 to TRBJ1-1; D is unclear. Between the trimmed V and J ends, which lost 3 bases and 2 bases, there was a span of 7 bases. Germline-derived CDR1 and CDR2 are MNHNS and SASEGT. The CDR3 loop spans 13 amino acids. CDR3 region: CASSEAYNTEAFF. The CDR3 bases are TGTGCCAGCAGTGAGGCGTATAACACTGAAGCTTTCTTT.

The chain couples TRBV9 to TRBJ1-3; D call uncertain. V lost 0 bases to trimming and J lost 0 bases, with 16 bases between them. CDR3 length equals 18 residues. Germline V CDR1 and CDR2: SGDLS, YYNGEE. CDR3: CASSVEAHIMASGNTIYF. CDR3 DNA sequence: TGTGCCAGCAGCGTAGAGGCCCACATAATGGCCTCTGGAAACACCATATATTTT.

The rearrangement uses TRBV5-1 and TRBJ2-1; D is perhaps TRBD1 (5 bases). CDR3 size: 13 residues. V shed 3 bases and J shed 8 bases, with 12 bases lying between them. The germline gives CDR1 SGHRS, CDR2 YFSETQ. In DNA form, the CDR3 reads TGCGCCAGCAGCTCGAATGGGGCCCATGAGCAGTTCTTC. This translates into CASSSNGAHEQFF.

The chain recombines TRBV11-1 with TRBJ2-4; D is tentatively TRBD1 or TRBD2 (6 bases each). Trimming took off 5 bases at V and 6 bases at J, with 17 bases between the two ends. The CDR3 runs 15 residues. CDR1 and CDR2 (germline): SGHAT, FQDESV (reference sequence). CDR3 in amino acids: CASSPEGGATNIQYF. The CDR3 bases are TGTGCCAGCAGCCCAGAGGGGGGCGCTACAAACATTCAGTACTTC.

This clone was detected only once. The CDR3 nucleotides read TGTGCCAGCAGTTTACAACAGCAGCCCCAGCATTTT. This encodes CASSLQQQPQHF. The V call is TRBV28, the J call TRBJ1-5; D not resolved. Looked up from germline, CDR1 is MDHEN and CDR2 is SYDVKM. CDR3 length: 12 residues. Trimming stripped 2 bases from V and 7 bases from J, with 6 bases between.

The chain joins TRBV2 to TRBJ1-1; 8 bases fit TRBD1. This CDR3 is 16 amino acids long. J was trimmed by 0 bases and V by 6 bases; bases with no gene match: 9. Looked up from germline, CDR1 is SNHLY and CDR2 is FYNNEI. CDR3 residues: CASRFPGQVLNTEAFF. CDR3 bases: TGTGCCAGCAGATTTCCGGGACAGGTACTGAACACTGAAGCTTTCTTT.

V usage is TRBV9 and J usage is TRBJ2-5; D possibly uses TRBD1 or TRBD2 (5 bases each). The germline CDR1 and CDR2 sequences are SGDLS and YYNGEE. V was trimmed by 3 bases and J by 2 bases, leaving 14 bases between them. This CDR3 has 15 amino acids. For the CDR3, the DNA is TGTGCCAGCAGCGGAGGGGCTAGATTACAAGAGACCCAGTACTTC. This translates into CASSGGARLQETQYF.

The gene calls are TRBV7-8 and TRBJ1-1; D ambiguous. The CDR3 runs to 15 residues. Looked up from germline, CDR1 is SGHVS and CDR2 is FQNEAQ. The V and J ends lost 2 bases and 0 bases respectively, with 10 bases between them. For the CDR3, the DNA is TGTGCCAGCAGCTTATTACGGAACATGAACACTGAAGCTTTCTTT. Its translation: CASSLLRNMNTEAFF.

V is TRBV6-1 and J is TRBJ2-3; the D is unclear. This CDR3 comprises 11 residues. Trimming pared 5 bases from V and 7 bases from J, leaving 7 bases between. CDR1 is MNHNS and CDR2 is SASEGT in the germline V gene. The CDR3 protein is CASSTPNTQYF. CDR3 DNA: TGTGCCAGCAGTACCCCCAATACGCAGTATTTT.

V is TRBV7-2 and J is TRBJ2-2, with TRBD2 matching 9 bases. The length of the CDR3 is 16 residues. Germline V gives CDR1 SGHTA, CDR2 FQGNSA. After removal of 1 base from V and 3 bases from J, the junction contained 3 bases not matched to a gene. The chain's CDR3 is CASSLGGLADTGELFF. DNA of the CDR3: TGTGCCAGCAGCTTAGGGGGACTAGCAGACACCGGGGAGCTGTTTTTT.

J is TRBJ2-7 and V is TRBV10-3; perhaps TRBD1 as D (6 bases). This CDR3 contains 13 residues. From germline, CDR1 is ENHRY and CDR2 SYGVKD. V lost 6 bases and J 4 bases, leaving 13 bases between the germline ends. The CDR3 DNA reads as TGTGCCATCAGGGAAGGACAGAGATACGAGCAGTACTTC. Amino acid sequence: CAIREGQRYEQYF.

Points on this clone: Other DNA sequences from this sample encode an identical CDR3 as well. The rearrangement links TRBV7-9 to TRBJ2-1; D uncertain. V lost 1 base, J lost 4 bases, and 5 bases lay in between. The CDR3 consists of 13 residues. CDR1 and CDR2 from the germline V gene are SEHNR and FQNEAQ (reference sequence). This CDR3 reads CASSLGEYNEQFF. CDR3 nucleotide sequence: TGTGCCAGCAGCTTAGGCGAGTACAATGAGCAGTTCTTC.

V gene TRBV18 combines with J gene TRBJ2-5; D remains ambiguous. Germline V CDR1 and CDR2: KGHSH, LQKENI. The CDR3 has 12 amino acids. V lost 4 bases and J lost 3, with 6 bases in between. For the CDR3, the DNA is TGTGCCAGCTCACTAGGGAAAGAGACCCAGTACTTC. Translated, it gives CASSLGKETQYF. Supplemented by reference TRBV18 and TRBJ2-5, the full variable domain reads NAGVMQNPRHLVRRRGQEARLRCSPMKGHSHVYWYRQLPEEGLKFMVYLQKENIIDESGMPKERFSAEFPKEGPSILRIQQVVRGDSAAYFCASSLGKETQYFGPGTRLLVL.

The chain links TRBV7-9 to TRBJ2-1, with 9 positions matching TRBD2. The CDR3 has 13 residues. Germline CDR1 is SEHNR and CDR2 is FQNEAQ (reference sequence). V lost 5 bases to trimming and J lost 9 bases; unmatched junction nucleotides: 5. CDR3 DNA: TGTGCCAGCAGCCTCCTAGCGGGACTTGAGCAGTTCTTC. Amino acids: CASSLLAGLEQFF. The whole variable domain, filled in from reference TRBV7-9 and TRBJ2-1, reads DTGVSQNPRHKITKRGQNVTFRCDPISEHNRLYWYRQTLGQGPEFLTYFQNEAQLEKSRLLSDRFSAERPKGSFSTLEIQRTEQGDSAMYLCASSLLAGLEQFFGPGTRLTVL.

The count of this clone is one. The chain is built from TRBV9 and TRBJ1-1; TRBD1 agrees at 8 bases. The CDR3 is 14 amino acids. CDR1 SGDLS and CDR2 YYNGEE come from the germline V gene. Trimming removed 4 bases from V and 6 bases from J; junction bases left unmatched: 8. DNA for the CDR3: TGTGCCAGCAGCCCTCGACAGGGACAGGCTGAAGCTTTCTTT. Its translation: CASSPRQGQAEAFF.

The chain combines TRBV5-1 with TRBJ1-4; 8 bases agree with TRBD1. With 0 bases clipped from V and 7 bases from J, the junction kept 2 bases outside the gene matches. Germline V CDR1 and CDR2: SGHRS, YFSETQ. The CDR3 consists of 14 residues. The CDR3, as DNA: TGCGCCAGCAGCTTGGTACAGGGGGGTGAAAAACTGTTTTTT. Its translation is CASSLVQGGEKLFF. Full variable domain (remainder filled in from reference TRBV5-1 and TRBJ1-4): KAGVTQTPRYLIKTRGQQVTLSCSPISGHRSVSWYQQTPGQGLQFLFEYFSETQRNKGNFPGRFSGRQFSNSRSEMNVSTLELGDSALYLCASSLVQGGEKLFFGSGTQLSVL.

Here the CDR3 reads CATSSDRYNEQFF. The CDR3 DNA reads as TGTGCCACCAGCAGCGACCGGTACAATGAGCAGTTCTTC. V gene TRBV15 combines with J gene TRBJ2-1; D unclear. The CDR3 is made up of 13 amino acids. Germline CDR1 reads LNHNV; CDR2 reads YYDKDF (reference sequence). Trimming shortened V by 3 bases and J by 4 bases, and 7 bases separated the two germline ends. Using reference TRBV15 and TRBJ2-1 for the parts outside the CDR3, the full variable domain is DAMVIQNPRYQVTQFGKPVTLSCSQTLNHNVMYWYQQKSSQAPKLLFHYYDKDFNNEADTPDNFQSRRPNTSFCFLDIRSPGLGDTAMYLCATSSDRYNEQFFGPGTRLTVL.

The chain employs TRBV27 and TRBJ2-5, with 8 bases fitting TRBD1. The CDR3 length is 16 residues. After removal of 4 bases from V and 4 bases from J, the junction contained 11 bases not matched to a gene. CDR1 is MNHEY, CDR2 SMNVEV, per germline (reference sequence). For the CDR3, the DNA is TGTGCCAGCAGTTCCCCTCAGGACAGGGAAGGAGAGACCCAGTACTTC. Translation: CASSSPQDREGETQYF.

The rearrangement links TRBV20-1 to TRBJ1-1; 8 nucleotides agree with TRBD1. The CDR3 consists of 10 residues. Germline CDR1 and CDR2: DFQATT and SNEGSKA (reference sequence). The V segment lost 3 bases and the J segment 13 bases; nucleotides outside the gene matches: 4. The DNA of the CDR3 is TGCAGTGCTAGGCGGGACAGGTTTTTCTTT. Protein: CSARRDRFFF.

The genes are TRBV7-2 and TRBJ1-4; 10 positions agree with TRBD1. Germline CDR1 is SGHTA and CDR2 is FQGNSA. The CDR3 has 15 amino acids. J gave up 8 bases and V 0 bases, and 3 bases lay outside the gene matches. Here the CDR3 reads CASSLADRGKEKLFF. The CDR3 DNA reads TGTGCCAGCAGCTTAGCGGACAGGGGGAAGGAAAAACTGTTTTTT.

About this clone itself: Other nucleotide sequences from this sample produce the same CDR3. The chain recombines TRBV5-1 with TRBJ1-1; D uncertain. Trimming took 2 bases from V and 1 from J, leaving 6 bases between them. Germline V lookup: CDR1 SGHRS, CDR2 YFSETQ. This CDR3 contains 13 residues. In DNA, the CDR3 is TGCGCCAGCAGCTTTGCCGAGAACACTGAAGCTTTCTTT. Amino acids: CASSFAENTEAFF.

The V and J genes are TRBV7-9 and TRBJ2-1; maybe TRBD1 (7 bases). This CDR3 region has 17 residues. With 6 bases removed from V and 8 bases from J, the gap between germline ends came to 26 bases. Germline V gene sequence: CDR1 SEHNR, CDR2 FQNEAQ (reference sequence). In nucleotides, the CDR3 is TGTGCCAGCAGGCGTGACAGGGTAGCGGCACTGTACGATGAGCAGTTCTTC. Its protein is CASRRDRVAALYDEQFF.

This chain links TRBV28 with TRBJ2-1, with D possibly TRBD1 on 6 matching bases. Germline lookup yields CDR1 MDHEN and CDR2 SYDVKM. V was shortened by 5 bases and J by 0 bases, with 20 bases between the two germline ends. The CDR3 is made up of 18 amino acids. The CDR3 loop is CASSPYTGKSSSYNEQFF. The CDR3 nucleotides are TGTGCCAGCAGTCCCTATACAGGGAAATCCAGCTCCTACAATGAGCAGTTCTTC.

V usage is TRBV18 and J usage is TRBJ1-5; D not certain. The V end lost 3 bases, the J end lost 0 bases, and 9 bases lay between the germline ends. This CDR3 region has 15 residues. Germline CDR1 KGHSH, CDR2 LQKENI. CDR3 residues: CASSPVGDSNQPQHF. In nucleotides, the CDR3 is TGTGCCAGCTCACCCGTCGGTGATAGCAATCAGCCCCAGCATTTT.

V and J are TRBV5-1 and TRBJ2-1; 7 bases align to TRBD1. The V and J ends lost 4 bases and 8 bases, in that order; junction bases with no gene match: 12. The CDR3 spans 15 residues. The germline V gene encodes CDR1 SGHRS and CDR2 YFSETQ. CDR3 region: CASSHRDGTVDEQFF. The CDR3 DNA sequence: TGCGCCAGCAGCCACCGGGACGGGACAGTCGATGAGCAGTTCTTC.

The CDR3 DNA sequence: TGTGCCAGCAGCCCGACCTCGAGACAGACAATCTACAATGAGCAGTTCTTC. Its protein product is CASSPTSRQTIYNEQFF. The gene calls are TRBV5-6 and TRBJ2-1; D may be TRBD1 (5 bases). The V end lost 4 bases, the J end lost 3 bases, and 20 bases lay between the germline ends. Per the germline V gene, CDR1 is SGHDT and CDR2 is YYEEEE. The CDR3 is made up of 17 amino acids. The variable domain in full, completed from reference TRBV5-6 and TRBJ2-1, reads DAGVTQSPTHLIKTRGQQVTLRCSPKSGHDTVSWYQQALGQGPQFIFQYYEEEERQRGNFPDRFSGHQFPNYSSELNVNALLLGDSALYLCASSPTSRQTIYNEQFFGPGTRLTVL.

V is TRBV7-9 and J is TRBJ2-1; 8 bases are a match to TRBD2. This CDR3 comprises 15 residues. V was clipped by 3 bases and J by 6 bases; unmatched bases: 7. Germline CDR1 SEHNR, CDR2 FQNEAQ (reference sequence). CDR3 residues: CASSFTGGPSNEQFF. Written as DNA, the CDR3 is TGTGCCAGCAGCTTCACGGGAGGGCCTAGCAATGAGCAGTTCTTC.

The V gene is TRBV5-1, the J gene TRBJ2-3, with 10 bases that match TRBD1. Germline V CDR1 and CDR2: SGHRS, YFSETQ. There are 15 residues in the CDR3. V lost 4 bases and J lost 2; bases outside the gene matches: 4. The CDR3 loop is CASSRGQGYTDTQYF. The DNA of the CDR3 is TGCGCCAGCAGCCGGGGACAGGGGTACACAGATACGCAGTATTTT.